The clone carrying this T cell receptor (beta chain) was picked up a small number of times. The antigen remains undetermined. Trimming took off 8 bases at V and 1 base at J, with 14 bases between the two ends. Germline V gene data show CDR1 as LNHDA and CDR2 as SQIVND (reference sequence). The CDR3 is 14 amino acids. The data belong to a study of cytomegalovirus exposure and HLA in healthy donors. Whole-study results and caveats: Under in vitro conditions, a few CMV-associated chains were confirmed as specific for CMV antigens. A later analysis, which compared TCR beta chains of equal frequency, found the HLA-associated ones more clonally expanded. An analysis that was carried out later associated about 17,000 TCR beta sequences with HLA alleles at 0.05 false discovery rate.

The PCR was carried out with 60 Vbeta primers and 13 Jbeta primers. Profiling relied on immunoSEQ multiplex PCR, and the TCRdb table lists in-frame clones only, not all of them. The sample consists of a few hundred thousand clones, roughly four fifths of them appearing once. V usage is TRBV19 and J usage is TRBJ1-1; D gene uncertain. The TCR sequence derives from a woman in her 50s in good health and CMV-seropositive. Sequenced material: PBMCs. The CDR3, as DNA: TGTGCCAGTGGAGGTAATCGGAGGAACACTGAAGCTTTCTTT. Translating gives CASGGNRRNTEAFF. The complete variable domain, with remaining parts taken from reference TRBV19 and TRBJ1-1, reads DGGITQSPKYLFRKEGQNVTLSCEQNLNHDAMYWYRQDPGQGLRLIYYSQIVNDFQKGDIAEGYSVSREKKESFPLTVTSAQKNPTAFYLCASGGNRRNTEAFFGQGTRLTVV.